The 10 T cell receptor beta chains in this list originate from one sample, sequenced in a study of blood T cell repertoires in COVID-19. Libraries were prepared by immunoSEQ multiplex PCR; TCRdb keeps only in-frame clonotypes and omits some of them. The sample contains about 180,000 clones, roughly 86% of which appear only once. Sequenced material: peripheral blood. The source of these receptors is a woman aged 30 to 39 with active or convalescent COVID-19.

Here the CDR3 DNA reads TGTGCCAGCAGCCCCGGGACAGGGGTTAGCAATCAGCCCCAGCATTTT. The encoded protein is CASSPGTGVSNQPQHF. The chain links TRBV11-2 to TRBJ1-5, with 10 bases fitting TRBD1. Germline V CDR1 and CDR2: SGHAT, FQNNGV. V dropped 5 bases and J dropped 0; count of bases not matched to a gene: 4. The CDR3 is made up of 16 amino acids.

This chain joins TRBV7-9 and TRBJ2-7; D unresolved. Per germline, CDR1 SEHNR and CDR2 FQNEAQ (reference sequence). The V end was cut by 2 bases, the J end by 5 bases, with 22 bases between. The CDR3 consists of 17 residues. The CDR3, as DNA: TGTGCCAGCAGCTTATCCCCCCCGTCCCACCTAAAGAACGAGCAGTACTTC. Residues: CASSLSPPSHLKNEQYF.

The table lists this clone with a count of one. The V and J genes are TRBV7-8 and TRBJ1-1; D may be TRBD1 (6 bases). This CDR3 is 16 amino acids long. Deletions cut 2 bases from V and 4 bases from J, with 17 bases between. The germline gives CDR1 SGHVS, CDR2 FQNEAQ. The CDR3 loop reads CASSLIRGNLGTEAFF. CDR3 nucleotides: TGTGCCAGCAGCTTAATCAGGGGAAATCTCGGCACTGAAGCTTTCTTT.

This clone has only a few counts. The chain combines TRBV19 with TRBJ1-1, with D unclear. Germline V gives CDR1 LNHDA, CDR2 SQIVND (reference sequence). Trimming left V 1 base short and J 5 bases short, with 11 bases between. There are 14 residues in the CDR3. The CDR3 DNA reads TGTGCCAGTAGTATAGTTGTGGGCCAAACTGAAGCTTTCTTT. This translates into CASSIVVGQTEAFF.

The V gene is TRBV19, the J gene TRBJ1-5, with a possible D match to TRBD1 (5 bases). This CDR3 spans 15 amino acids. Trimming took 4 bases from V and 10 from J, leaving 20 bases between them. CDR1 and CDR2 from the germline V gene are LNHDA and SQIVND (reference sequence). Here the CDR3 DNA reads TGTGCCAGTAGTAACGGTCGGGGGAACAATCGTCCCCAGCATTTT. Protein sequence: CASSNGRGNNRPQHF.

Details on this clone: Other DNA sequences in the sample encode the same CDR3. The gene calls are TRBV5-1 and TRBJ2-5, with 8 bases that match TRBD1. Germline V lookup: CDR1 SGHRS, CDR2 YFSETQ. With V trimmed by 4 bases and J by 5 bases, 10 bases remained unmatched. The CDR3 sequence is 15 residues long. In DNA form, the CDR3 reads TGCGCCAGCAGCCCGACCCCAGGGGGCCCGGAGACCCAGTACTTC. It translates to CASSPTPGGPETQYF.

This chain uses TRBV6-4 with TRBJ2-1; TRBD1 matches 9 bases. This CDR3 has 15 residues. V was pared by 6 bases and J by 4 bases, with 7 bases of the junction left unmatched. Germline values: CDR1 MRHNA, CDR2 SNTAGT. CDR3 DNA sequence: TGTGCCAGCAGCCTACAGGGGGCGCAATACAATGAGCAGTTCTTC. It translates to CASSLQGAQYNEQFF.

This clone was seen only once. One end of the junction varies from germline; a read error may be responsible. The rearrangement uses TRBV6-7 and TRBJ2-5; no reliable D call. TRBV6-7 is noted as an ORF with a role that remains uncertain. The CDR3 loop spans 13 amino acids. The CDR3 region is CASRRVYQEIQYF. CDR3 bases: TGTGCCAGCAGGAGAGTGTACCAAGAGATCCAGTACTTC.

CDR3 protein: CASSFSGPYEQYF. The CDR3 nucleotides are TGTGCCAGCAGTTTCAGTGGCCCCTACGAGCAGTACTTC. This rearrangement joins TRBV28 to TRBJ2-7, with D hard to call. Germline CDR1 is MDHEN and CDR2 is SYDVKM. The ends were cut back, 3 bases at V and 2 bases at J, with 8 bases in the middle. The CDR3 sequence is 13 residues long.

This rearrangement joins TRBV28 to TRBJ2-1; TRBD2 matches at 11 bases. V was pared by 6 bases and J by 16 bases, with 11 bases of the junction left unmatched. This CDR3 region has 13 residues. Germline-derived CDR1 and CDR2 are MDHEN and SYDVKM. The CDR3 region has the DNA TGTGCCAGCAGCCCTACTAGCGGGGGATCCCAATTCTTC. Translated, it gives CASSPTSGGSQFF.